The present entry profiles one TCR beta chain with its context. The antigen is unknown. Germline V lookup: CDR1 MNHEY, CDR2 SMNVEV (reference sequence). CDR3 length: 15 residues. V trimming: 4 bases; J trimming: 8 bases; junction bases outside the gene matches: 12. With 60 Vbeta and 13 Jbeta primers, the PCR was carried out. Only in-frame clones appear in the TCRdb table, and some are missing; sequencing was by immunoSEQ multiplex PCR. Of about 150,000 clones listed, over 70% are singletons. This sample was taken from a study of cytomegalovirus exposure and HLA in healthy donors. Broader study findings: Later analysis found that TCR beta chains associated with HLA were more clonally expanded than other, equally common chains. A later look showed TCR association rates differing by HLA locus, highest for DRB1 and lowest for HLA-C. An observed cluster of highly shared sequence variants was recorded as a likely sequencing artifact. TRBV6-2, TRBV6-3 and some other V segments were unresolvable in 87-base-pair reads.

This TCR came from a woman aged 40-49 years in good health and CMV-seropositive. Sequenced input: PBMCs. J is TRBJ1-2 and V is TRBV27, with TRBD1 matching over 8 bases. The CDR3 coding sequence is TGTGCCAGCAGTTCGAAGCAGGGGGCGTATTTCGGCTACACCTTC. It codes for CASSSKQGAYFGYTF.